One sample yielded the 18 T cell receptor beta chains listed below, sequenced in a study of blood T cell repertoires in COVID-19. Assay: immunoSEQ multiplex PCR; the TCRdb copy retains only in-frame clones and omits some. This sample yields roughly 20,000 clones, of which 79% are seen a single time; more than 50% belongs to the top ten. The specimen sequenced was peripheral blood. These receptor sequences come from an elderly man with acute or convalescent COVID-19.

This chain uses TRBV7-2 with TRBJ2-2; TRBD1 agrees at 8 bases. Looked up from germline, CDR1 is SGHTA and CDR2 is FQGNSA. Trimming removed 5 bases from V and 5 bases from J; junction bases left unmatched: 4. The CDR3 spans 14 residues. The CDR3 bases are TGTGCCAGCAGCCCCGGGACAGGTACCGGGGAGCTGTTTTTT. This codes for CASSPGTGTGELFF.

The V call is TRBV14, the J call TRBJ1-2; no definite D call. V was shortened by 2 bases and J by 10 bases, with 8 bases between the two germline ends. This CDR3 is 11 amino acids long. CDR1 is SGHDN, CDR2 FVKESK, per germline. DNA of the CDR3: TGTGCCAGCAGCCAATTCCGGGACTACACCTTC. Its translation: CASSQFRDYTF.

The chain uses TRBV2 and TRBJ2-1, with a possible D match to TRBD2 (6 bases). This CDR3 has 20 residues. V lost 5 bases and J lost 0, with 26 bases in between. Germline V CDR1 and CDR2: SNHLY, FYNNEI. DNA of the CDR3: TGTGCCAGCAGTCCAACGCCCCCGCGGCGGGACCTCCTCTCCTACAATGAGCAGTTCTTC. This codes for CASSPTPPRRDLLSYNEQFF.

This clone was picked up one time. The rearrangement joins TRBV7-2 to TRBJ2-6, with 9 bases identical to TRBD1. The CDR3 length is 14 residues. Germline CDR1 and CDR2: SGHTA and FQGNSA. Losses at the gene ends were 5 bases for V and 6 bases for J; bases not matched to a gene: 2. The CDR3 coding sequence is TGTGCCAGCAGCGGACAGGGGTTGGCCAACGTCCTGACTTTC. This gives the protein CASSGQGLANVLTF.

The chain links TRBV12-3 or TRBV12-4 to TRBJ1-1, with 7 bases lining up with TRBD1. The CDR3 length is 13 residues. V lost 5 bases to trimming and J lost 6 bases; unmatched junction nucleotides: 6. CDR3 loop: CASSVDRVAEAFF. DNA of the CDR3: TGTGCCAGCAGTGTAGACAGGGTGGCTGAAGCTTTCTTT.

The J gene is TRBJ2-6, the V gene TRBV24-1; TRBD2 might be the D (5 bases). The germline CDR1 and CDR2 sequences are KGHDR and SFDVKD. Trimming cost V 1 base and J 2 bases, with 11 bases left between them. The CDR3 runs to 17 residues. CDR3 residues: CATSDLNSGTGANVLTF. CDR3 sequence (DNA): TGTGCCACCAGTGATTTAAATTCCGGGACTGGGGCCAACGTCCTGACTTTC.

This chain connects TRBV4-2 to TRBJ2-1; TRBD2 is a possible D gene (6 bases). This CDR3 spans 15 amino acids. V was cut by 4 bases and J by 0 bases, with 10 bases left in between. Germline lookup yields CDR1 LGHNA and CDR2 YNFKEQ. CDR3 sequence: CASSPGLSSYNEQFF. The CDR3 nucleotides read TGTGCCAGCAGCCCGGGACTCAGCTCCTACAATGAGCAGTTCTTC.

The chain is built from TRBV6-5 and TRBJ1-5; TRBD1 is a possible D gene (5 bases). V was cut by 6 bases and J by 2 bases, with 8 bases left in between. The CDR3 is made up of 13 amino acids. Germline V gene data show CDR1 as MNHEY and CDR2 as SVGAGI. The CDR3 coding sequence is TGTGCCAGCAGCAGGGTGGGCAATCAGCCCCAGCATTTT. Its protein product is CASSRVGNQPQHF.

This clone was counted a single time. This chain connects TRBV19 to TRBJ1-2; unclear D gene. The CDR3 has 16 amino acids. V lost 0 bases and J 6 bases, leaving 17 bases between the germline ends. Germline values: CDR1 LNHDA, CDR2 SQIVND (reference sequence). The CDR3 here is CASSIEWWARNDGYTF. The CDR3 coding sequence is TGTGCCAGTAGTATAGAGTGGTGGGCCCGGAACGATGGCTACACCTTC.

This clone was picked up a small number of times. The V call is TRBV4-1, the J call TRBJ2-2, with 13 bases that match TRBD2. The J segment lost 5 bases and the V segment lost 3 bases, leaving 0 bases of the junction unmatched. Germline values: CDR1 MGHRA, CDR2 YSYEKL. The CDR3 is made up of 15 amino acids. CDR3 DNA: TGCGCCAGCAGCCAGGGACTAGCGGGAACCGGGGAGCTGTTTTTT. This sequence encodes CASSQGLAGTGELFF.

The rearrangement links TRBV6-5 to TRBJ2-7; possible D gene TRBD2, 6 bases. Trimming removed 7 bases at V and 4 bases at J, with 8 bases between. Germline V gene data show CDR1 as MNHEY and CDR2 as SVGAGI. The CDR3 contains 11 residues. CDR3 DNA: TGTGCCAGCATTCGGGAGTACGAGCAGTACTTC. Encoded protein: CASIREYEQYF.

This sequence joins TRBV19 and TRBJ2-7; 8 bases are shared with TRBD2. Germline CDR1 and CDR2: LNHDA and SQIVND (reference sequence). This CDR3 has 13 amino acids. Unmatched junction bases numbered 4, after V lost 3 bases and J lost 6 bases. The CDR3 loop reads CASSITSGSEQYF. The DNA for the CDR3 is TGTGCCAGTAGTATTACCAGCGGGAGCGAGCAGTACTTC.

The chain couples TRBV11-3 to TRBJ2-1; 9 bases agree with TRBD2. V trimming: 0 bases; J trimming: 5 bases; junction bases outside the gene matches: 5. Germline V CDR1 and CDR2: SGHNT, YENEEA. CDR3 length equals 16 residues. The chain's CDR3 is CASSLEGAGGHNEQFF. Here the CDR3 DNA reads TGTGCCAGCAGCTTAGAAGGGGCGGGAGGGCACAATGAGCAGTTCTTC.

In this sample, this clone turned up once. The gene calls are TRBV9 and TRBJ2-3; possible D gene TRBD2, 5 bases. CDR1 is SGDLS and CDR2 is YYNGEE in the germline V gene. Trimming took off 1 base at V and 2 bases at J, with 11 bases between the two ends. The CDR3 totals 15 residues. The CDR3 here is CASSVSAGSTDTQYF. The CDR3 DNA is TGTGCCAGCAGCGTATCGGCGGGTTCCACAGATACGCAGTATTTT.

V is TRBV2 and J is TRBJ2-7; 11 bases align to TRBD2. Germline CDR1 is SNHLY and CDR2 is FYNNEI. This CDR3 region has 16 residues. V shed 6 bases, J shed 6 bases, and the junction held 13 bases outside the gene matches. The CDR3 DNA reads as TGTGCCAGCAGACTTTTGACTAGCGGGGCTATGGGCGAGCAGTACTTC. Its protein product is CASRLLTSGAMGEQYF.

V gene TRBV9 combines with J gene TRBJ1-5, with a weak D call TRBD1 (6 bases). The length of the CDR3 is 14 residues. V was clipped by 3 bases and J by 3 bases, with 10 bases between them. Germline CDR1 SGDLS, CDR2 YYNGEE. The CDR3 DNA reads TGTGCCAGCAGCGAGGGACACCTCAATCAGCCCCAGCATTTT. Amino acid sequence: CASSEGHLNQPQHF.

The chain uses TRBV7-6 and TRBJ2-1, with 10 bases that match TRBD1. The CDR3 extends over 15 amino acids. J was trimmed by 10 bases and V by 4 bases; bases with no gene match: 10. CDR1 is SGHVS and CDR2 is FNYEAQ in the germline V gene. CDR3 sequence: CASSSGQGVAREQFF. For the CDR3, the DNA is TGTGCCAGCAGCTCCGGACAGGGGGTAGCCCGGGAGCAGTTCTTC.

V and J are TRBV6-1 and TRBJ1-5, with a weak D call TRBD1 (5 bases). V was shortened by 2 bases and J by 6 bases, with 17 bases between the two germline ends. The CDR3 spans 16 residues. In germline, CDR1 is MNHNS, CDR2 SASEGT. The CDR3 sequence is CASSELSQGMAQPQHF. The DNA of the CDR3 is TGTGCCAGCAGTGAATTGTCGCAGGGTATGGCTCAGCCCCAGCATTTT.